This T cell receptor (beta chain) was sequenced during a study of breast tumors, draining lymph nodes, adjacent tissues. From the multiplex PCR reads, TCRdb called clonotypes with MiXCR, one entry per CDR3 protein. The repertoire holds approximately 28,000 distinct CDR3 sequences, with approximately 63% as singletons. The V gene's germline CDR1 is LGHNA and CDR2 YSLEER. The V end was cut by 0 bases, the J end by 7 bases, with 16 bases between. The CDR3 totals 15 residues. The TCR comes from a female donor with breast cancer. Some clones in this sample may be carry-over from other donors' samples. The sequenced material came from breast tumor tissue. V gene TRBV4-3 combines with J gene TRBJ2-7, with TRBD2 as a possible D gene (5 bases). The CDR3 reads CASSQDWVGSGEQYF. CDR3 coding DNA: TGCGCCAGCAGCCAAGATTGGGTAGGGTCGGGGGAGCAGTACTTC.